This T cell receptor beta chain was captured in a study of PD-1 blockade in classical Hodgkin lymphoma. Study findings and constraints: In CD4+ cells, TCR diversity went up significantly by C4D1, but in CD8+ cells it did not. There remain no defined causes for the repertoire differences, which possibly reflect disease activity or prior therapy. Partial responders and progressors had significantly lower baseline TCR diversity.

All the patients suffered relapse after autologous stem cell transplantation, and brentuximab vedotin exposure differed. With regard to this clone: Its specificity is unknown.

Assay used: immunoSEQ multiplex PCR; TCRdb lists only in-frame clones, some missing. The sample records fewer than 90,000 clones, approximately 88% being singletons. This CDR3 has 17 residues. CDR1 is KGHSH and CDR2 is LQKENI in the germline V gene. V was cut by 2 bases and J by 0 bases, with 16 bases left in between. The TCR comes from a human donor with classical Hodgkin lymphoma. The input for sequencing was peripheral blood mononuclear cells (PBMCs), taken at baseline. This chain links TRBV18 with TRBJ1-2; D gene uncertain. Written as DNA, the CDR3 is TGTGCCAGCTCACCATCTGGCCCGGCCGGGGCTAACTATGGCTACACCTTC. It yields the protein CASSPSGPAGANYGYTF.